These 21 T cell receptor beta chains originate from one sample sequenced in a study of cytomegalovirus exposure and HLA in healthy donors. Primers for the PCR totalled 60 Vbeta and 13 Jbeta. TCRdb keeps only in-frame clones here, not all; method: immunoSEQ multiplex PCR. Of some 160,000 clones listed, about 70% were seen once; the top ten hold 1.5% to 2%. The sequenced sample consisted of PBMCs. The receptors originated from a woman in her forties in good health and CMV-seronegative.

The V and J genes are TRBV6-5 and TRBJ2-3; 7 nucleotides line up with TRBD2. This CDR3 has 16 residues. CDR1 and CDR2 (germline): MNHEY, SVGAGI. Trimming cost V 0 bases and J 6 bases; bases outside gene matches: 9. In DNA form, the CDR3 reads TGTGCCAGCAGTTACTCGATGGGGGAGGGCGTGGATACGCAGTATTTT. Translating it yields CASSYSMGEGVDTQYF.

This chain joins TRBV27 and TRBJ2-7, with 8 nucleotides matching TRBD2. The CDR3 contains 16 residues. The junction had 14 bases not matched to a gene; V was cut back by 6 bases and J by 4 bases. Germline CDR1 reads MNHEY; CDR2 reads SMNVEV (reference sequence). CDR3 DNA: TGTGCCAGCAGCCCCTCCGGGGGGGTATGGAGTTACGAGCAGTACTTC. Protein: CASSPSGGVWSYEQYF.

This clone was detected only a few times. The chain uses TRBV6-4 and TRBJ2-3, with TRBD2 identical over 13 bases. The CDR3 length is 16 residues. Germline V gene sequence: CDR1 MRHNA, CDR2 SNTAGT. J was trimmed by 1 base and V by 4 bases; bases with no gene match: 2. CDR3 sequence reads: CASSVGTSGGTDTQYF. The CDR3 bases are TGTGCCAGCAGTGTCGGGACTAGCGGGGGCACAGATACGCAGTATTTT.

The chain recombines TRBV23-1 with TRBJ1-6; D gene uncertain. Being an ORF, TRBV23-1 has a function that is uncertain. With 0 bases removed from V and 0 bases from J, the gap between germline ends came to 18 bases. This CDR3 is 20 amino acids long. CDR3 DNA sequence: TGCGCCAGCAGTCAATCCTTCCTACCCCGCGGAATCTCCTATAATTCACCCCTCCACTTT. Translating gives CASSQSFLPRGISYNSPLHF.

The V gene is TRBV10-2, the J gene TRBJ2-1; D gene unclear. V shed 7 bases and J shed 6 bases, with 7 bases lying between them. The CDR3 consists of 11 residues. The germline V gene has CDR1 WSHSY and CDR2 SAAADI. Here the CDR3 reads CASTSSNEQFF. The CDR3 coding sequence is TGCGCCAGCACTTCTAGCAATGAGCAGTTCTTC.

The rearrangement uses TRBV6-5 and TRBJ2-1; the match to TRBD1 covers 7 bases. Trimming at V came to 6 bases and at J to 14 bases, leaving 13 bases not matched to a gene. Germline V lookup: CDR1 MNHEY, CDR2 SVGAGI. The CDR3 is 13 amino acids. Here the CDR3 reads CASSPYSGGSEFF. In DNA, the CDR3 is TGTGCCAGCAGCCCATACTCAGGGGGTTCTGAGTTCTTC.

The J gene is TRBJ2-7, the V gene TRBV2; maybe TRBD2 (5 bases). The CDR3 is 14 residues long. Germline V gene lookup returns CDR1 SNHLY and CDR2 FYNNEI. V shed 10 bases and J shed 2 bases, with 18 bases lying between them. The CDR3, as DNA: TGTGCCACCTGGAATTCGGGGAGCACCTACGAGCAGTACTTC. Its translation is CATWNSGSTYEQYF.

In nucleotides, the CDR3 is TGTGCCAGCAGTTTATCGAGAGGGTTGGGCACTGAAGCTTTCTTT. Translation gives CASSLSRGLGTEAFF. The J gene is TRBJ1-1, the V gene TRBV27; no firm D call. Per the germline V gene, CDR1 is MNHEY and CDR2 is SMNVEV (reference sequence). Trimming removed 0 bases from V and 4 bases from J, with 12 bases in between. CDR3 length: 15 amino acids.

The V gene is TRBV7-8, the J gene TRBJ2-5; maybe TRBD2 (6 bases). The CDR3 length is 13 residues. V was cut by 5 bases and J by 2 bases, with 9 bases left in between. Germline loops: CDR1 SGHVS, CDR2 FQNEAQ. CDR3 nucleotides: TGTGCCAGCAGCAGGGACTTACAAGAGACCCAGTACTTC. The encoded protein is CASSRDLQETQYF.

This chain uses TRBV29-1 with TRBJ2-5; 9 bases line up with TRBD1. The V gene end was trimmed by 6 bases and the J gene end by 1 base; junction bases not matched to a gene: 3. The CDR3 covers 13 residues. Germline CDR1 SQVTM, CDR2 ANQGSEA. The CDR3 bases are TGCAGCGTGGGACAGGGACTCCAAGAGACCCAGTACTTC. It specifies CSVGQGLQETQYF.

The chain combines TRBV27 with TRBJ2-2; no definite D call. CDR1 is MNHEY, CDR2 SMNVEV, per germline (reference sequence). The CDR3 runs to 13 residues. V was trimmed by 10 bases and J by 1 base, leaving 10 bases between them. The CDR3 sequence: CATGPLNTGELFF. CDR3 bases: TGTGCCACTGGGCCCTTGAACACCGGGGAGCTGTTTTTT.

The chain recombines TRBV2 with TRBJ2-5; 8 bases map to TRBD2. The J call is doubtful: the DNA matches TRBJ2-7 better. Germline CDR1 is SNHLY and CDR2 is FYNNEI. This CDR3 has 15 amino acids. This chain's CDR3 is CASSEAAGGSYEQYF. The DNA for the CDR3 is TGTGCCAGCAGTGAAGCGGCGGGGGGCTCCTACGAGCAGTACTTC.

The sample holds many counts of this clone. The chain uses TRBV25-1 and TRBJ1-1; TRBD1 might be the D (6 bases). Germline CDR1 and CDR2: MGHDK and SYGVNS. CDR3 length: 14 amino acids. V was clipped by 5 bases and J by 7 bases, with 17 bases between them. The CDR3 reads CASSPRGRGYEAFF. CDR3 nucleotide sequence: TGTGCCAGCAGTCCCCGCGGCAGGGGCTATGAAGCTTTCTTT.

The chain uses TRBV28 and TRBJ2-5; TRBD1 aligns across 10 bases. Looked up from germline, CDR1 is MDHEN and CDR2 is SYDVKM. This CDR3 has 15 amino acids. Germline trimming cut 6 bases from V and 5 bases from J; bases unmatched to any gene: 9. CDR3 sequence reads: CASSSQGQGFETQYF. The CDR3 DNA reads TGTGCCAGCAGCTCTCAGGGACAGGGGTTTGAGACCCAGTACTTC.

The chain has TRBV7-6 and TRBJ1-1; the D gene is possibly TRBD1 (5 bases). This CDR3 comprises 14 residues. Germline CDR1 and CDR2: SGHVS and FNYEAQ. V shed 6 bases and J shed 2 bases, with 13 bases lying between them. The CDR3 DNA reads TGTGCCAGCAGATACGGGAGGGGTAACACTGAAGCTTTCTTT. Amino acids: CASRYGRGNTEAFF.

As DNA, the CDR3 is TGTGCCAGTCGGACTAGCGGGGGGGTCTCCTACAATGAGCAGTTCTTC. Translating gives CASRTSGGVSYNEQFF. The chain couples TRBV28 to TRBJ2-1, with 15 bases matching TRBD2. There are 16 residues in the CDR3. V lost 9 bases to trimming and J lost 0 bases; unmatched junction nucleotides: 3. Germline values: CDR1 MDHEN, CDR2 SYDVKM.

The chain links TRBV6-5 to TRBJ1-3; TRBD1 might be the D (6 bases). Germline loops: CDR1 MNHEY, CDR2 SVGAGI. The ends were cut back, 4 bases at V and 0 bases at J, with 13 bases in the middle. This CDR3 is 16 amino acids long. CDR3 bases: TGTGCCAGCAGTTCGGACAGCCACTTCTCTGGAAACACCATATATTTT. This sequence encodes CASSSDSHFSGNTIYF.

This clone was detected only once. The chain employs TRBV18 and TRBJ1-4, with TRBD1 matching over 8 bases. The CDR3 has 14 amino acids. Trimming took 3 bases from V and 4 from J; bases not matched to a gene: 1. Germline CDR1 and CDR2: KGHSH and LQKENI. Written as DNA, the CDR3 is TGTGCCAGCTCACCGGACAGGGTTAATGAAAAACTGTTTTTT. Residues: CASSPDRVNEKLFF.

This chain connects TRBV30 to TRBJ2-3; the D gene is possibly TRBD2 (7 bases). CDR3 length: 14 amino acids. In germline, CDR1 is GTSNPN, CDR2 SVGIG (reference sequence). Trimming left V 2 bases short and J 3 bases short, with 12 bases between. The CDR3 coding sequence is TGTGCCTGGAGTCGGGGGGCTGGGACAGATACGCAGTATTTT. This codes for CAWSRGAGTDTQYF.

The chain has TRBV7-9 and TRBJ2-3, with D tentatively TRBD2 (5 bases). V lost 5 bases and J 2 bases, leaving 17 bases between the germline ends. This CDR3 has 16 amino acids. Germline values: CDR1 SEHNR, CDR2 FQNEAQ (reference sequence). CDR3 nucleotides: TGTGCCAGCAGCCAAGGGCCCTTCGGGGTCACAGATACGCAGTATTTT. It is translated as CASSQGPFGVTDTQYF.

This clone was seen a few times. The chain joins TRBV7-9 to TRBJ1-1, with 10 bases that match TRBD1. Germline V CDR1 and CDR2: SEHNR, FQNEAQ (reference sequence). With V trimmed by 1 base and J by 5 bases, 10 bases remained unmatched. CDR3 size: 17 residues. The CDR3 nucleotides are TGTGCCAGCAGCTTAGGGCCGGGACAGGGGATGGGGACTGAAGCTTTCTTT. It is translated as CASSLGPGQGMGTEAFF. The full variable domain, with the rest looked up from reference TRBV7-9 and TRBJ1-1, is DTGVSQNPRHKITKRGQNVTFRCDPISEHNRLYWYRQTLGQGPEFLTYFQNEAQLEKSRLLSDRFSAERPKGSFSTLEIQRTEQGDSAMYLCASSLGPGQGMGTEAFFGQGTRLTVV.